These 4 T cell receptor beta chains were all obtained from the same sample, sequenced in a study of T cells in Graves' hyperthyroidism and ophthalmopathy. RNA transcripts gave rise to amplified TCR beta CDR3 regions. Using the HTBI primer set, a first-round RT-PCR was run on the TCR CDR3. MiXCR was run by TCRdb on the multiplex PCR reads, yielding one entry per CDR3 protein. There are about 400,000 distinct CDR3 sequences in the sample; about 15% occur only once, and about 31% lies in the top ten. Sequenced input: blood. The receptor set was obtained from a woman between 25 and 40 years old with Graves' hyperthyroidism.

This clonotype was observed many times. The genes are TRBV28 and TRBJ2-7, with 9 nucleotides matching TRBD2. Germline V gene sequence: CDR1 MDHEN, CDR2 SYDVKM. V shed 2 bases and J 4 bases; nucleotides not matched to a gene: 3. CDR3 size: 14 residues. For the CDR3, the DNA is TGTGCCAGCAGTTTAGGCGGGAGGGTATACGAGCAGTACTTC. Translating it yields CASSLGGRVYEQYF.

This clonotype was seen many times. This chain joins TRBV11-2 and TRBJ2-1; 14 bases agree with TRBD2. V trimming: 5 bases; J trimming: 0 bases; junction bases outside the gene matches: 12. This CDR3 spans 20 amino acids. Germline CDR1 and CDR2: SGHAT and FQNNGV. CDR3 region: CASSHRAGLAGVISYNEQFF. CDR3 DNA: TGTGCCAGCAGCCACAGAGCGGGACTAGCGGGAGTGATCTCCTACAATGAGCAGTTCTTC. The whole variable domain, remainder taken from reference TRBV11-2 and TRBJ2-1, is EAGVAQSPRYKIIEKRQSVAFWCNPISGHATLYWYQQILGQGPKLLIQFQNNGVVDDSQLPKDRFSAERLKGVDSTLKIQPAKLEDSAVYLCASSHRAGLAGVISYNEQFFGPGTRLTVL.

Many counts were recorded for this clonotype. CDR3 DNA sequence: TGTGCCAGCAGCTCCCTCAGGGTAAACCACTACGAGCAGTACTTC. It is translated as CASSSLRVNHYEQYF. The chain employs TRBV11-2 and TRBJ2-7; D may be TRBD1 (5 bases). Germline V lookup: CDR1 SGHAT, CDR2 FQNNGV. There are 15 residues in the CDR3. The V end lost 4 bases, the J end lost 3 bases, and 16 bases lay between the germline ends.

This clonotype was seen more than once but under ten times. The DNA for the CDR3 is TGTGCCAGCAGTTTAAGAGCTGGCGAGCAGTACTTC. Protein product: CASSLRAGEQYF. V and J are TRBV28 and TRBJ2-7; D is unclear. The CDR3 runs 12 residues. Germline V gene sequence: CDR1 MDHEN, CDR2 SYDVKM. Trimming cost V 2 bases and J 6 bases, with 8 bases left between them. The variable domain in full, with the rest retrieved from reference TRBV28 and TRBJ2-7, is DVKVTQSSRYLVKRTGEKVFLECVQDMDHENMFWYRQDPGLGLRLIYFSYDVKMKEKGDIPEGYSVSREKKERFSLILESASTNQTSMYLCASSLRAGEQYFGPGTRLTVT.